The clone carrying this TCR beta chain was seen only once. Its antigen remains unknown. PCR involved 60 Vbeta and 13 Jbeta primers. Sequencing was performed with immunoSEQ multiplex PCR; in TCRdb, only in-frame clones are kept and a portion is missing. The profile shows some 87,000 clones, 62% of them singletons. This sample was included in a study of cytomegalovirus exposure and HLA in healthy donors. Study-wide results and limits: After further analysis at a later stage, roughly 16,000 TCR beta sequences were associated with HLA alleles at 0.05 false discovery rate.

V lost 0 bases, J lost 7 bases, and 16 bases lay in between. This CDR3 region has 16 residues. Germline V CDR1 and CDR2: SGHDN, FVKESK. J is TRBJ2-1 and V is TRBV14; tentative D call: TRBD1 (6 bases). This TCR derives from a woman in her twenties or thirties in good health and CMV-seropositive. Sample: PBMCs. The CDR3 nucleotides are TGTGCCAGCAGCCAAGATCGGCAGGGGCCTTGGAATGAGCAGTTCTTC. Its translation: CASSQDRQGPWNEQFF.